This TCR beta chain was recorded in a study of blood T cells in healthy people across ages. Findings and caveats of the study: Diversity was estimated from one million T cells, and these estimates were considered underestimates.

The CDR3 length is 16 residues. V shed 4 bases and J shed 6 bases, with 18 bases lying between them. Looked up from germline, CDR1 is SEHNR and CDR2 is FQNEAQ (reference sequence). As concerns this clonotype: Its matching antigen is unknown.

Through a sample-barcoded 5' primer and a J-beta primer mix, a second PCR was run for roughly 6 to 12 cycles. TCRdb analysed the 5' RACE reads with MiXCR anew, one entry per CDR3 protein. The data show more than 450,000 distinct CDR3 sequences, with about 26% seen just once and 3% to 4% held by the top ten. The same sample was also studied in work on T cells of mothers and their children. That paper notes: Sample barcodes plus 2-4 random nucleotides came from the M1S primer.

Material: blood. The receptor was isolated from a boy aged 2 to 10 in good health. The V gene is TRBV7-9, the J gene TRBJ2-2; a possible D gene is TRBD2 (6 bases). CDR3 coding DNA: TGTGCCAGCAGCTACTCCCCTGCGGGGATCCCCGGGGAGCTGTTTTTT. Translation: CASSYSPAGIPGELFF.